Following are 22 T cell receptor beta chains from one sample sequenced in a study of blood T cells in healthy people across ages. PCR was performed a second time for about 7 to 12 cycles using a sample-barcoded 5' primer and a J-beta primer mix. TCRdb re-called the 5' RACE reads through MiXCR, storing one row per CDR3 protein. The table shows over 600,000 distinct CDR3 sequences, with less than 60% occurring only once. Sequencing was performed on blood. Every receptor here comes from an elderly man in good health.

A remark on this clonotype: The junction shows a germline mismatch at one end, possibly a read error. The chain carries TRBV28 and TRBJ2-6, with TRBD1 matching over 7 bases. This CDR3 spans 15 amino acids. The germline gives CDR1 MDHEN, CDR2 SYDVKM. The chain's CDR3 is CASSPAAEGANVLNF. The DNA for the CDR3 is TGTGCCAGCAGCCCCGCGGCAGAGGGGGCCAACGTCCTGAATTTC.

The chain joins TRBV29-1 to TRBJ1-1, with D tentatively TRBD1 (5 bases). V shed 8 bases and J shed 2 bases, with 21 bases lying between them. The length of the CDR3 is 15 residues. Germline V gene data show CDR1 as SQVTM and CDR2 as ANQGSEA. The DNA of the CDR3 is TGCAGCCTTCTTCCAGGGTTGGGATCCAACACTGAAGCTTTCTTT. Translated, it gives CSLLPGLGSNTEAFF.

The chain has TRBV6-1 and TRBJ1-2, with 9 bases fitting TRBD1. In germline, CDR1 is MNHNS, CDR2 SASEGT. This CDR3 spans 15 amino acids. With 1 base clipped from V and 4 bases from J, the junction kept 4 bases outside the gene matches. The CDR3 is CASSEDRGRLYGYTF. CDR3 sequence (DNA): TGTGCCAGCAGTGAAGACAGGGGGCGCCTCTATGGCTACACCTTC.

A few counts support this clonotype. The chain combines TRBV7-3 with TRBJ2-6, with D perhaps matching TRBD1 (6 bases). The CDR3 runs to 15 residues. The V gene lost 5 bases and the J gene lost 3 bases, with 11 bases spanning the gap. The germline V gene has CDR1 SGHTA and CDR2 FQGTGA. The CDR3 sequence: CASSLRGYGANVLTF. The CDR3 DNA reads TGTGCCAGCAGCCTCAGGGGTTATGGGGCCAACGTCCTGACTTTC.

CDR3 sequence: CASRGRGPETQYF. The CDR3 nucleotides are TGTGCCAGCAGGGGCAGGGGGCCAGAGACCCAGTACTTC. The V gene is TRBV6-5, the J gene TRBJ2-5, with 8 bases aligning to TRBD1. Trimming took 6 bases from V and 4 from J; bases not matched to a gene: 4. The CDR3 runs 13 residues. Germline loops: CDR1 MNHEY, CDR2 SVGAGI.

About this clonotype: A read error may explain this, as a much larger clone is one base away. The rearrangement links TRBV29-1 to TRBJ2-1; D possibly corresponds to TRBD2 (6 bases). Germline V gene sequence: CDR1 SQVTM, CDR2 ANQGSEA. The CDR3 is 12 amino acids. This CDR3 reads CSAEEGGDEQFF. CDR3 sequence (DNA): TGCAGCGCTGAAGAGGGCGGGGATGAGCAGTTCTTC.

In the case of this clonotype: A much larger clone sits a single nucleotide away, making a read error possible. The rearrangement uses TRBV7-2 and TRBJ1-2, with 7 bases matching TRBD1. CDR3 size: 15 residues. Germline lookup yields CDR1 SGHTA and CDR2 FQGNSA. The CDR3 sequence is CASSSYQTGPYGFTF. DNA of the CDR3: TGTGCCAGCAGCTCCTATCAGACAGGGCCTTATGGCTTCACCTTC.

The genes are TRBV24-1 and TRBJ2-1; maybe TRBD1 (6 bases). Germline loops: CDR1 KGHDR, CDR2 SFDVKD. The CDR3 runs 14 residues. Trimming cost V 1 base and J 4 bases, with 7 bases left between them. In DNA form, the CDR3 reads TGTGCCACCAGTGATTTAGGACAGTACAATGAGCAGTTCTTC. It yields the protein CATSDLGQYNEQFF.

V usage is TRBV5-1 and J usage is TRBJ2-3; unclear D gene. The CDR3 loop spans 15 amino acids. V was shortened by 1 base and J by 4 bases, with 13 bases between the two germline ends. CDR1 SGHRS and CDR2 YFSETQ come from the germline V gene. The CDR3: CASSLFRPGSDTQYF. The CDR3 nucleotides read TGCGCCAGCAGCTTGTTCCGCCCAGGCTCAGATACGCAGTATTTT.

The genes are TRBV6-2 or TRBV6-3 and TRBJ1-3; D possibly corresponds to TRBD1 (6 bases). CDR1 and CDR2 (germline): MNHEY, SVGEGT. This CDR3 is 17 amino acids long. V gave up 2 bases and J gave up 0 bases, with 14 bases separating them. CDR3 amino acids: CASSYPRQVRSGNTIYF. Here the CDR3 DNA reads TGTGCCAGCAGTTACCCCCGACAGGTCCGCTCTGGAAACACCATATATTTT.

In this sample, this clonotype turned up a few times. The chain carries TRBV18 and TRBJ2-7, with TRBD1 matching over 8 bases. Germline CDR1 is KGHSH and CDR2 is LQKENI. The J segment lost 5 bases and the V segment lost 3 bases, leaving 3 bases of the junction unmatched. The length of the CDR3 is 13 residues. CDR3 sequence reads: CASSPAGGDEQYF. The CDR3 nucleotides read TGTGCCAGCTCACCGGCAGGGGGCGACGAGCAGTACTTC.

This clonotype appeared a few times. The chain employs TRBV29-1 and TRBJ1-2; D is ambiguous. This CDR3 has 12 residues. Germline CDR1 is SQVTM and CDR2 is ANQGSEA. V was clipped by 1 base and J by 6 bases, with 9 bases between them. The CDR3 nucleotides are TGCAGCGTTGAAGCAGATTATGATGGCTACACCTTC. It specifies CSVEADYDGYTF.

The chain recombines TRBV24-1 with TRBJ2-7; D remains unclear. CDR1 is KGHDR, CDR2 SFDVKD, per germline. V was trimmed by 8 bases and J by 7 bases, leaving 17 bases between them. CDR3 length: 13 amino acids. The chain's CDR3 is CATTADANNEQYF. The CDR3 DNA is TGTGCCACCACCGCGGACGCGAACAATGAGCAGTACTTC.

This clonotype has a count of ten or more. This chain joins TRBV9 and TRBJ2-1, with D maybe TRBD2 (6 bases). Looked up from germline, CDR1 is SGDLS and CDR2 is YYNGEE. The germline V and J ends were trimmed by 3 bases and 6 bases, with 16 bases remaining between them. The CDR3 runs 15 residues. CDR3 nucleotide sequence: TGTGCCAGCAGCGACACTAGCAACTCCGGCAATGAGCAGTTCTTC. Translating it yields CASSDTSNSGNEQFF.

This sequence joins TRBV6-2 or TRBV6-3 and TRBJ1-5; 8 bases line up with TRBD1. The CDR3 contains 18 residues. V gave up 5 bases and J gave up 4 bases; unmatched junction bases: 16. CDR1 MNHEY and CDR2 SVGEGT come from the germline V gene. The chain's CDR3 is CASSSRGQASRGNQPQHF. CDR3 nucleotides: TGTGCCAGCAGTAGCCGGGGACAGGCCTCGCGCGGGAATCAGCCCCAGCATTTT.

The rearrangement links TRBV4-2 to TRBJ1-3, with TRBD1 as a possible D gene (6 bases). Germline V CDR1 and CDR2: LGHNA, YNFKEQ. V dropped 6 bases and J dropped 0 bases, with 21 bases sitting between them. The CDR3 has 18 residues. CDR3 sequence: CASSPDRPERYSGNTIYF. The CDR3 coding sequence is TGTGCCAGCAGTCCAGACAGGCCGGAACGTTACTCTGGAAACACCATATATTTT.

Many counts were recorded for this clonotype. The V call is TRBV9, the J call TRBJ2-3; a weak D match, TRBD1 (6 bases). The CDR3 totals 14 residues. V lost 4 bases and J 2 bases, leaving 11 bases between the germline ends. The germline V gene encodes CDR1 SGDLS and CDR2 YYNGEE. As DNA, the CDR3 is TGTGCCAGCAGCCTACAGGGCTTCACAGATACGCAGTATTTT. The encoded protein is CASSLQGFTDTQYF.

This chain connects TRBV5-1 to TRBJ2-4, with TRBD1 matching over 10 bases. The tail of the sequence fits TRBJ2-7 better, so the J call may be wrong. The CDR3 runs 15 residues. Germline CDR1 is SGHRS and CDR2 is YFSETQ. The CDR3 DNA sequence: TGCGCCAGCACTAGGTCCGGGACAGGGGTGGACGAGCAGTACTTC. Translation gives CASTRSGTGVDEQYF.

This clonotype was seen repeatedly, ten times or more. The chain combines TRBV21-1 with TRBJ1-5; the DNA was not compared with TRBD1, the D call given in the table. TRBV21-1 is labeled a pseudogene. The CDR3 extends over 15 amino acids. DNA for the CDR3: TGTGCCAGCAGCGAAACCGAGGGGGCGCCTCAGCCCCAGCATTTT. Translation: CASSETEGAPQPQHF.

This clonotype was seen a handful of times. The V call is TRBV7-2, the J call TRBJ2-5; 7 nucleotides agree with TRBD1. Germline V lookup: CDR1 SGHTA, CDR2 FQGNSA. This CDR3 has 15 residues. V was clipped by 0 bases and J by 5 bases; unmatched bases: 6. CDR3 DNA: TGTGCCAGCAGCTTAGCCACAGGGGCTTGGGAGACCCAGTACTTC. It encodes CASSLATGAWETQYF.

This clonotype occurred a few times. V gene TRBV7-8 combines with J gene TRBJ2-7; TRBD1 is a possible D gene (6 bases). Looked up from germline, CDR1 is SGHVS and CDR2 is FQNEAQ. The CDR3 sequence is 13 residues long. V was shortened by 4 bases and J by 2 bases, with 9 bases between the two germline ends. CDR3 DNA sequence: TGTGCCAGCAGCTCGACAGGCCCCTACGAGCAGTACTTC. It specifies CASSSTGPYEQYF.

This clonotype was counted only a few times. The CDR3 bases are TGTGCCAGCAGCCAAGCCGCGACTAGCGGGTACACAGATACGCAGTATTTT. Its protein product is CASSQAATSGYTDTQYF. The chain employs TRBV3-1 and TRBJ2-3, with 10 bases lining up with TRBD2. The CDR3 extends over 17 amino acids. The V gene end was trimmed by 1 base and the J gene end by 2 bases; junction bases not matched to a gene: 6. CDR1 is LGHDT, CDR2 YNNKEL, per germline (reference sequence).